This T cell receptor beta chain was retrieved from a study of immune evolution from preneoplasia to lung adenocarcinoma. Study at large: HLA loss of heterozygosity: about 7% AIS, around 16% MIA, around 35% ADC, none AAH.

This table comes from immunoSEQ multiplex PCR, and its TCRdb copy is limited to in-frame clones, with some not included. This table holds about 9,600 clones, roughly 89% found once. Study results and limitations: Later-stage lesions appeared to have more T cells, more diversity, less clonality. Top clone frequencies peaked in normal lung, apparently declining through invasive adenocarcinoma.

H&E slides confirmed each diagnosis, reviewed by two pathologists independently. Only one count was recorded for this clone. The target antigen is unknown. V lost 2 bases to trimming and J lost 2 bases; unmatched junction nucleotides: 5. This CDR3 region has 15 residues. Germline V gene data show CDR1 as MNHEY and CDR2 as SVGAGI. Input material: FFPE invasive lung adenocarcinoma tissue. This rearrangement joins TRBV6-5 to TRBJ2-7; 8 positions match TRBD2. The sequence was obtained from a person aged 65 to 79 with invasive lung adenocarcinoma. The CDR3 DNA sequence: TGTGCCAGCAGTTACGCTGGGACTAGGGCCTACGAGCAGTACTTC. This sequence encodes CASSYAGTRAYEQYF.